The 27 T cell receptor beta chains below come from one sample, sequenced in a study of CD8 T cells in ankylosing spondylitis. TCRdb analysed the 5' RACE reads with MiXCR anew, one entry per CDR3 protein. This table has about 340,000 distinct CDR3 sequences, approximately 14% appearing once. Sequencing was performed on blood, either unsorted or a sorted T cell fraction (not recorded which). The receptors were sampled from a male donor with ankylosing spondylitis or in good health (not recorded which).

The chain recombines TRBV6-5 with TRBJ2-7, with D maybe TRBD2 (7 bases). Deletions cut 3 bases from V and 0 bases from J, with 12 bases between. CDR3 length: 15 amino acids. Germline V gene data show CDR1 as MNHEY and CDR2 as SVGAGI. CDR3 sequence (DNA): TGTGCCAGCAGTTATAGGGGGGGGTACTCCTACGAGCAGTACTTC. This encodes CASSYRGGYSYEQYF.

This clonotype came up many times. The chain combines TRBV5-1 with TRBJ2-7; no clear D. CDR1 SGHRS and CDR2 YFSETQ come from the germline V gene. Trimming stripped 7 bases from V and 2 bases from J, with 13 bases between. CDR3 length: 13 residues. The CDR3 DNA follows: TGCGCCAGCTCTACCGTCGGAGCCTACGAGCAGTACTTC. Its protein product is CASSTVGAYEQYF.

This clonotype occurred a few times. The chain has TRBV10-3 and TRBJ2-3; D may be TRBD1 or TRBD2 (5 bases each). Germline assignment: CDR1 ENHRY and CDR2 SYGVKD. The CDR3 runs 15 residues. The V end lost 4 bases, the J end lost 4 bases, and 15 bases lay between the germline ends. Here the CDR3 reads CAISAGTREADTQYF. The CDR3 bases are TGTGCCATCAGTGCCGGGACCCGAGAGGCAGATACGCAGTATTTT.

Remarks on this clonotype: The junction departs from germline at one end; a sequencing error may be responsible. The DNA of the CDR3 is TGTGCCAGCAGCCCAGGGAGACAGGGGAATGGGGCTTTCTTT. Its translation: CASSPGRQGNGAFF. V usage is TRBV10-1 and J usage is TRBJ1-1, with 8 bases aligning to TRBD1. CDR1 WNHNN and CDR2 SYGVQD come from the germline V gene (reference sequence). CDR3 length: 14 residues.

The chain uses TRBV12-3 or TRBV12-4 and TRBJ2-7; 8 bases are a match to TRBD1. The CDR3 spans 15 residues. The trim removed 6 bases at V and 1 base at J, leaving 8 bases unmatched. In DNA, the CDR3 is TGTGCCAGCAGAATGACCGGGACAGGTTCCTACGAGCAGTACTTC. It encodes CASRMTGTGSYEQYF.

A word on this clonotype: At one of its ends the junction is not consistent with the germline gene, which may arise from a read error. The chain combines TRBV5-4 with TRBJ1-1; D unresolved. The V gene's germline CDR1 is SGHNT and CDR2 YYREEE (reference sequence). The CDR3 sequence is 15 residues long. This CDR3 reads CASSLRLSANTEALF. In DNA, the CDR3 is TGTGCCAGCAGCTTGCGTCTGTCAGCGAACACTGAAGCTTTATTT.

This clonotype was counted many times. The rearrangement joins TRBV12-3 or TRBV12-4 to TRBJ1-2; D is unclear. The CDR3 is made up of 12 amino acids. V was trimmed by 8 bases and J by 6 bases, leaving 13 bases between them. The DNA for the CDR3 is TGTGCCAGCTTACGGCTGGTGGATGGCTACACCTTC. Its protein product is CASLRLVDGYTF.

The chain links TRBV28 to TRBJ2-7; D is ambiguous. Germline loops: CDR1 MDHEN, CDR2 SYDVKM. The CDR3 runs 15 residues. The V end lost 4 bases, the J end lost 5 bases, and 18 bases lay between the germline ends. In nucleotides, the CDR3 is TGTGCCAGCAGTTCCCCCGACTCACCCCGGGACGAGCAGTACTTC. Translated: CASSSPDSPRDEQYF.

J is TRBJ2-7 and V is TRBV3-1; no firm D call. Germline values: CDR1 LGHDT, CDR2 YNNKEL (reference sequence). V was pared by 4 bases and J by 1 base, with 8 bases between. The CDR3 covers 13 residues. The chain's CDR3 is CASSPRLSYEQYF. CDR3 nucleotides: TGTGCCAGCAGCCCCCGGCTTTCCTACGAGCAGTACTTC.

This clonotype was detected a few times. This chain uses TRBV12-3 or TRBV12-4 with TRBJ2-1; D possibly uses TRBD1 or TRBD2 (6 bases each). The CDR3 spans 15 residues. V lost 4 bases and J lost 7, with 17 bases in between. Here the CDR3 reads CASSSTGAQENEQFF. In DNA, the CDR3 is TGTGCCAGCAGTTCCACGGGGGCGCAGGAGAATGAGCAGTTCTTC.

This clonotype was detected many times. The chain links TRBV5-6 to TRBJ1-4; D ambiguous. There are 14 residues in the CDR3. Trimming took 3 bases from V and 5 from J, leaving 11 bases between them. Germline CDR1 SGHDT, CDR2 YYEEEE. The CDR3, as DNA: TGTGCCAGCAGCTCCTTTCCGGTAAATGAAAAACTGTTTTTT. This sequence encodes CASSSFPVNEKLFF.

Here the CDR3 reads CASSQSGRAGELFF. CDR3 sequence (DNA): TGTGCCAGCAGCCAGAGCGGGAGGGCCGGGGAGCTGTTTTTT. This sequence joins TRBV14 and TRBJ2-2, with 10 nucleotides matching TRBD2. The CDR3 has 14 amino acids. Trimming removed 3 bases from V and 6 bases from J; junction bases left unmatched: 1. Germline V lookup: CDR1 SGHDN, CDR2 FVKESK.

The rearrangement links TRBV29-1 to TRBJ2-7, with 11 bases matching TRBD1. The J segment lost 6 bases and the V segment lost 4 bases, leaving 11 bases of the junction unmatched. CDR1 SQVTM and CDR2 ANQGSEA come from the germline V gene. This CDR3 region has 15 residues. The CDR3 DNA follows: TGCAGCGTTGTCCTCTCAACCGGGACAGGGGGCGAGCAGTACTTC. This encodes CSVVLSTGTGGEQYF.

This clonotype occurred a few times. The V call is TRBV27, the J call TRBJ2-7; a weak D match, TRBD2 (7 bases). V was clipped by 8 bases and J by 4 bases, with 9 bases between them. Germline CDR1 MNHEY, CDR2 SMNVEV (reference sequence). There are 11 residues in the CDR3. The CDR3 DNA reads TGTGCCAGCCGGGGGGCTTACGAGCAGTACTTC. It yields the protein CASRGAYEQYF.

The chain's CDR3 is CSASTASGPSTDTQYF. CDR3 DNA sequence: TGCAGTGCTAGCACGGCTAGCGGTCCTAGCACAGATACGCAGTATTTT. J is TRBJ2-3 and V is TRBV20-1, with 7 nucleotides matching TRBD2. This CDR3 comprises 16 residues. Germline V gene lookup returns CDR1 DFQATT and CDR2 SNEGSKA (reference sequence). V shed 3 bases and J 0 bases; nucleotides not matched to a gene: 9.

The gene calls are TRBV12-3 or TRBV12-4 and TRBJ1-1; D unresolved. CDR3 length equals 14 residues. V was clipped by 4 bases and J by 0 bases, with 9 bases between them. The DNA of the CDR3 is TGTGCCAGCAGTTCAGAAAACATGAACACTGAAGCTTTCTTT. Protein sequence: CASSSENMNTEAFF.

In its sample, this clonotype was seen a few times. The chain has TRBV7-8 and TRBJ2-3; unclear D gene. The CDR3 is 14 residues long. Per the germline V gene, CDR1 is SGHVS and CDR2 is FQNEAQ. Trimming took off 2 bases at V and 10 bases at J, with 16 bases between the two ends. CDR3 sequence (DNA): TGTGCCAGCAGCTTAATGGTTGCAGCCCGGGCGCAGTATTTT. Its translation: CASSLMVAARAQYF.

This clonotype was seen only a few times. The J gene is TRBJ2-1, the V gene TRBV3-1; D may be TRBD1 or TRBD2 (5 bases each). Trimming cost V 7 bases and J 4 bases, with 23 bases left between them. The CDR3 has 17 residues. CDR1 and CDR2 from the germline V gene are LGHDT and YNNKEL (reference sequence). The CDR3 is CASTQEVSQGRYNEQFF. In nucleotides, the CDR3 is TGTGCCAGCACCCAGGAAGTGTCGCAGGGACGTTACAATGAGCAGTTCTTC.

This clonotype was detected ten times or more. The rearrangement joins TRBV7-9 to TRBJ1-2, with a weak D call TRBD1 (5 bases). The germline V gene has CDR1 SEHNR and CDR2 FQNEAQ (reference sequence). V was pared by 1 base and J by 6 bases, with 9 bases between. The CDR3 contains 13 residues. CDR3 sequence (DNA): TGTGCCAGCAGCTTAGATAGCAGGGATGGCTACACCTTC. Protein: CASSLDSRDGYTF.

A few counts support this clonotype. This sequence joins TRBV5-6 and TRBJ1-1, with TRBD1 matching 7 bases. Germline CDR1 is SGHDT and CDR2 is YYEEEE. The CDR3 is 16 residues long. V lost 4 bases and J lost 3; bases outside the gene matches: 12. The DNA for the CDR3 is TGTGCCAGCAGCACCATCCTGACAGGGACTCACACTGAAGCTTTCTTT. Its translation is CASSTILTGTHTEAFF.

The CDR3 sequence is CASSLDGTGGNEQYF. DNA for the CDR3: TGTGCCAGCAGCTTAGATGGGACAGGGGGCAATGAGCAGTACTTC. The chain is built from TRBV7-9 and TRBJ2-7; 12 bases agree with TRBD1. The CDR3 is 15 residues long. CDR1 and CDR2 from the germline V gene are SEHNR and FQNEAQ (reference sequence). Trimming cost V 1 base and J 7 bases; bases outside gene matches: 5.

There are a few counts of this clonotype. V is TRBV12-3 or TRBV12-4 and J is TRBJ2-1; 9 nucleotides align to TRBD2. V lost 1 base, J lost 0 bases, and 13 bases stayed unmatched. The CDR3 runs to 20 residues. The CDR3 nucleotides read TGTGCCAGCAGTTTAGAGGTTGGTTTCGGCGGGAGGGACTCCTACAATGAGCAGTTCTTC. As protein: CASSLEVGFGGRDSYNEQFF.

The table lists this clonotype with a few counts. The J gene is TRBJ2-3, the V gene TRBV5-1; 9 nucleotides align to TRBD1. V shed 4 bases, J shed 5 bases, and the junction held 8 bases outside the gene matches. Germline V gene lookup returns CDR1 SGHRS and CDR2 YFSETQ. The CDR3 sequence is 15 residues long. The CDR3 DNA follows: TGCGCCAGCAGCCGCGGGACAGGGTATGGAGATACGCAGTATTTT. Its protein is CASSRGTGYGDTQYF.

The table lists this clonotype with many counts. The chain has TRBV12-3 or TRBV12-4 and TRBJ2-2; D might be TRBD1 (6 bases). The length of the CDR3 is 15 residues. The germline V and J ends were trimmed by 7 bases and 3 bases, with 15 bases remaining between them. In nucleotides, the CDR3 is TGTGCCAGCACTAAACAGGGACGCGACACCGGGGAGCTGTTTTTT. As protein: CASTKQGRDTGELFF.

This clonotype was recorded a few times. The chain has TRBV6-1 and TRBJ2-4; TRBD2 matches 12 bases. Germline values: CDR1 MNHNS, CDR2 SASEGT. Trimming at V came to 6 bases and at J to 3 bases, leaving 6 bases not matched to a gene. The CDR3 is 16 amino acids. CDR3 sequence reads: CASSRGLAGNKNIQYF. CDR3 DNA sequence: TGTGCCAGCAGCCGCGGACTAGCGGGGAACAAAAACATTCAGTACTTC.

This clonotype was recorded a few times. The chain joins TRBV5-6 to TRBJ2-7, with 11 bases aligning to TRBD2. Germline CDR1 SGHDT, CDR2 YYEEEE. V lost 5 bases, J lost 3 bases, and 13 bases stayed unmatched. The CDR3 consists of 17 residues. The CDR3 is CASRSGTSGETSYEQYF. Here the CDR3 DNA reads TGTGCCAGCAGGTCGGGGACTAGCGGAGAGACTAGCTACGAGCAGTACTTC.

The rearrangement joins TRBV12-3 or TRBV12-4 to TRBJ2-3, with D tentatively TRBD1 (6 bases). V was pared by 7 bases and J by 1 base, with 15 bases between. The CDR3 consists of 15 residues. The CDR3 DNA is TGTGCCAGCATCTCATCCAGGGGAGGCACAGATACGCAGTATTTT. It translates to CASISSRGGTDTQYF.